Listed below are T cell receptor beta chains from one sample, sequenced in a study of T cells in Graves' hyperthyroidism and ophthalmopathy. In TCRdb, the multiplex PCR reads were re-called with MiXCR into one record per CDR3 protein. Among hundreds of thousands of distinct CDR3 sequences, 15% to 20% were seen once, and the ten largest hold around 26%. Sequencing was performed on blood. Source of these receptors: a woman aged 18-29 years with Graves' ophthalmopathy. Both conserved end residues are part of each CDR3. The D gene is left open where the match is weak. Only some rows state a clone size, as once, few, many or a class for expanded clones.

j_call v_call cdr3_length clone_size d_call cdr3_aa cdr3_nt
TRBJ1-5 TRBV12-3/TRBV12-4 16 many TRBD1 CASSRTGGDGNQPQHF TGTGCCAGCAGTAGGACAGGGGGCGACGGCAATCAGCCCCAGCATTTT
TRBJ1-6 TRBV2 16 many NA CASSDFGGSYNSPLHF TGTGCCAGCAGTGATTTTGGGGGTTCCTATAATTCACCCCTCCACTTT
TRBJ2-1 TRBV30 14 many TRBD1 CAWSTGQVYNEQFF TGTGCCTGGAGTACGGGACAGGTATACAATGAGCAGTTCTTC
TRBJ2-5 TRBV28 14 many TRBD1 CASSSGQNQETQYF TGTGCCAGCAGTTCGGGACAGAACCAAGAGACCCAGTACTTC
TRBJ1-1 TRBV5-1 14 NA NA CASSYPGMNTEAFF TGCGCCAGCAGCTATCCGGGAATGAACACTGAAGCTTTCTTT
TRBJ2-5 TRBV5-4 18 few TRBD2 CASSLDGTSGGNQGTQYF TGTGCCAGCAGCTTGGATGGGACTAGCGGAGGGAACCAAGGGACCCAGTACTTC
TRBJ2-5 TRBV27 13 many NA CASSFGVGETQYF TGTGCCAGCAGTTTCGGGGTCGGAGAGACCCAGTACTTC
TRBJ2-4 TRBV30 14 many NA CAWSVGQGRDIQYF TGTGCCTGGAGTGTGGGCCAGGGCAGGGACATTCAGTACTTC
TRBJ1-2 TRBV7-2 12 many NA CASSHIVGGYTF TGTGCCAGCAGCCATATTGTGGGTGGCTACACCTTC
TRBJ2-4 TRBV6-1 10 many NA CASSEDIQYF TGTGCCAGCAGTGAAGACATTCAGTACTTC
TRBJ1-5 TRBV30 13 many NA CAWRQISNQPQHF TGTGCCTGGAGGCAGATCAGCAATCAGCCCCAGCATTTT
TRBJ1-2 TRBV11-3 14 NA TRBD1 CASSIGQGAYGYTF TGTGCCAGCAGCATAGGACAGGGGGCCTATGGCTACACCTTC
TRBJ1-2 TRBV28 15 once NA CASSLADGQGYGYTF TGTGCCAGCAGTTTAGCGGATGGTCAGGGTTATGGCTACACCTTC
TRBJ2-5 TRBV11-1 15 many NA CASSLYGTGVEGQYF TGTGCCAGCAGCTTATATGGCACGGGGGTGGAAGGCCAGTACTTC
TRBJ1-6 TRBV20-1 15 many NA CSARGDGSRNSPLHF TGCAGTGCTAGAGGTGACGGGTCCCGTAATTCACCCCTCCACTTT
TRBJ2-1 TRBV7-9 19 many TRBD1 CASSPRSGQGNLAVNEQFF TGTGCCAGCAGCCCGAGATCGGGACAGGGCAACCTTGCGGTCAATGAGCAGTTCTTC
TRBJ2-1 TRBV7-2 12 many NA CASNSAYNEQFF TGTGCCAGCAACTCAGCGTACAATGAGCAGTTCTTC
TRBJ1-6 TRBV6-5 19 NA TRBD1 CASSYSIIKSTGDNSPLHF TGTGCCAGCAGTTACTCGATAATAAAGTCGACAGGGGATAATTCACCCCTCCACTTT
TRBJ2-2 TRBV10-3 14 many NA CAISESWGTGELFF TGTGCCATCAGTGAGTCGTGGGGGACCGGGGAGCTGTTTTTT
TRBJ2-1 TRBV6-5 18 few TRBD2 CASSYLSERGGSYNEQFF TGTGCCAGCAGTTACCTTTCAGAGCGGGGGGGCTCCTACAATGAGCAGTTCTTC
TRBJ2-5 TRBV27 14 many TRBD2 CASSEGLARETQYF TGTGCCAGCAGTGAGGGACTAGCGCGAGAGACCCAGTACTTC
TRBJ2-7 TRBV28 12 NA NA CASSVEIYEQYF TGTGCCAGCAGTGTTGAGATCTACGAGCAGTACTTC